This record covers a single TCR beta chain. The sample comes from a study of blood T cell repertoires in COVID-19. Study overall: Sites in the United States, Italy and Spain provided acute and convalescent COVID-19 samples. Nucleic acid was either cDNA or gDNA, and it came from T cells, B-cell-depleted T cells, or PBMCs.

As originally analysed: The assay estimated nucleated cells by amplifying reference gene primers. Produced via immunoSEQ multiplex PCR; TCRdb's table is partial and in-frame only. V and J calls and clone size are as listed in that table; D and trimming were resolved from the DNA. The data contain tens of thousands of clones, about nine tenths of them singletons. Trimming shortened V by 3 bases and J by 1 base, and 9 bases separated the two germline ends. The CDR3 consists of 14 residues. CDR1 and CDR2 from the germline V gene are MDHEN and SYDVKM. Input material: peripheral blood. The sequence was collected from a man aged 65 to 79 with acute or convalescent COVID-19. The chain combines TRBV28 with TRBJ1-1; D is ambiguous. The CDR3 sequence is CASSFLAGNTEAFF. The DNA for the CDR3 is TGTGCCAGCAGTTTTTTGGCGGGGAACACTGAAGCTTTCTTT. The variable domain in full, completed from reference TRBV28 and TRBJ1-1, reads DVKVTQSSRYLVKRTGEKVFLECVQDMDHENMFWYRQDPGLGLRLIYFSYDVKMKEKGDIPEGYSVSREKKERFSLILESASTNQTSMYLCASSFLAGNTEAFFGQGTRLTVV.